Listed below are T cell receptor beta chains from one sample, sequenced in a study of human T cells and chemical hapten exposure. TCRdb reprocessed the RACE reads with MiXCR, giving one entry per CDR3 protein. This sample yields 55,000 to 75,000 distinct CDR3 sequences, of which about 5.7% are seen a single time; roughly 3% belongs to the top ten. Sequencing was done on a sample of whole blood. The receptors originated from a female donor in good health. Some clones in this sample may be carry-over from other donors' samples. Each CDR3 is given with its conserved first and last residue. The D gene is left open where the match is weak. Rows may omit the clone size; those that give it use once, few, many or a size class.

TRBV28,-,many,TRBJ2-7,TGTGCCAGCAGCTCCGGGAGAAGCTCCTACGAGCAGTACTTC,CASSSGRSSYEQYF
TRBV20-1,-,many,TRBJ2-7,TGCAGTTCAGGGGTAGAAAGCTACGAGCAGTACTTC,CSSGVESYEQYF
TRBV4-2,-,many,TRBJ2-5,TGTGCCAGCAGCCAAGAGACGGGCTCAGCCCAGTACTTC,CASSQETGSAQYF
TRBV4-1,-,few,TRBJ2-3,TGCGCCAGCAGCCAAGATTGGGGCCTAACCGCGGATACGCAGTATTTT,CASSQDWGLTADTQYF
TRBV28,TRBD1,many,TRBJ2-4,TGTGCCACCTCGACAGGGGCCTTAGCCAAAAACATTCAGTACTTC,CATSTGALAKNIQYF
TRBV7-8,-,many,TRBJ2-7,TGTGCCAGCAGCTTAGGCCAAATGGTAGGGGCCTACGAGCAGTACTTC,CASSLGQMVGAYEQYF
TRBV11-2,TRBD2,many,TRBJ2-3,TGTGCCAGCAGCTTAGACTTCTCTAGCGGCCACACAGATACGCAGTATTTT,CASSLDFSSGHTDTQYF
TRBV19,-,-,TRBJ2-7,TGTGCCAGTAGTATCCGGGGAGTCCACGAGCAGTACTTC,CASSIRGVHEQYF
TRBV7-8,TRBD1,many,TRBJ1-3,TGTGCCAGCAGCTTAGTTGGACAGGGGAGAAGCACCATATATTTT,CASSLVGQGRSTIYF
TRBV7-8,TRBD1,few,TRBJ1-5,TGTGCCAGCAGCTTAGAAGTGAGGGGGCGGCATCCCCAGCATTTT,CASSLEVRGRHPQHF
TRBV27,-,few,TRBJ2-7,TGTGCCAGCAGTTCCGCCCACGAGCAGTACTTC,CASSSAHEQYF
TRBV28,-,many,TRBJ2-3,TGTGCCAGCAATGGAGGGATCACAGATACGCAGTATTTT,CASNGGITDTQYF
TRBV27,TRBD2,many,TRBJ2-7,TGTGCCAGCAGTTTGGTATGGGGTAGCGGGAGCGTCTACGAGCAGTACTTC,CASSLVWGSGSVYEQYF
TRBV5-6,-,few,TRBJ1-5,TGTGCCAGCAGCTTGTGTGGGGTCCCTACTCATAGCAATCAGCCCCAGCATTTT,CASSLCGVPTHSNQPQHF
TRBV2,-,few,TRBJ1-2,TGTGCCAGCAGTGGAACCGACGGACACTCCGAGCGAGGCTACACCTTC,CASSGTDGHSERGYTF
TRBV20-1,TRBD2,many,TRBJ2-1,TGCAGTTCATTAGCGGGGGACATCTCCAACAATGAGCAGTTCTTC,CSSLAGDISNNEQFF
TRBV20-1,TRBD1,many,TRBJ1-1,TGCAGTGCTAGAGACGGGACAGGGAACACTGAAGCTTTCTTT,CSARDGTGNTEAFF
TRBV14,-,-,TRBJ1-1,TGTGCCAGCAGTTGGGTGAACACTGAAGCTTTCTTT,CASSWVNTEAFF
TRBV3-1,-,few,TRBJ1-4,TGTGCCAGCAGCCTCGACAAGGCAAAACTGTTTTTT,CASSLDKAKLFF
TRBV7-9,TRBD1,few,TRBJ1-4,TGTGCCAGCAGCCGCCCCGGACAGGTCAAAGAAAAACTGTTTTTT,CASSRPGQVKEKLFF
TRBV28,TRBD1,many,TRBJ2-7,TGTGCCAGCAGTTCGGGACAGGTTTATGGCGAGCAGTACTTC,CASSSGQVYGEQYF
TRBV4-1,-,-,TRBJ1-1,TGCGCCAGCAGCGCCAGGACTATGAACACTGAAGCTTTCTTT,CASSARTMNTEAFF
TRBV7-8,-,many,TRBJ1-6,TGTGCCAGCAGCTTAGCGTTTTGGCAGGGTGGAGGCTCCTATAATTCACCCCTCCACTTT,CASSLAFWQGGGSYNSPLHF
TRBV4-1,TRBD1,few,TRBJ1-1,TGCGCCAGCAGCCAAGACGGGACAGTTAACACTGAAGCTTTCTTT,CASSQDGTVNTEAFF
TRBV7-9,-,many,TRBJ2-2,TGTGCCAGCAGCTCCCAGGACGGGGAGCTGTTTTTT,CASSSQDGELFF
TRBV7-2,TRBD2,many,TRBJ2-3,TGTGCCAGCAGCTTTTGGGGGAGGGCAGCAGATACGCAGTATTTT,CASSFWGRAADTQYF
TRBV28,TRBD1,many,TRBJ2-3,TGTGCCAGCAGGGCGACAGGGGGCTTTACAGATACGCAGTATTTT,CASRATGGFTDTQYF
TRBV6-2/TRBV6-3,-,-,TRBJ1-2,TGTGCCAGCAAACCGGGTCCAGCTAACTATGGCTACACCTTC,CASKPGPANYGYTF
TRBV5-4,-,many,TRBJ1-2,TGTGCCAGCAGCTTGGTCGGGGAAAGTGGCTACACCTTC,CASSLVGESGYTF
TRBV7-3,-,-,TRBJ1-2,TGTGCCAGCAGCTTAGGGAACCGGGACATCAGCTATGGCTACACCTTC,CASSLGNRDISYGYTF
TRBV6-6,TRBD1,few,TRBJ2-7,TGTGCCAGCAGGAGAGACAGGGGGAGGGGGGAGCAGTACTTC,CASRRDRGRGEQYF
TRBV4-1,-,few,TRBJ2-1,TGCGCCAGCAGCCAAGAAATAGGGAGGTACAATGAGCAGTTCTTC,CASSQEIGRYNEQFF
TRBV5-1,TRBD1,many,TRBJ1-3,TGCGCCAGCAGCGGCCCGCCGGGACAGGGGTCTGGAAACACCATATATTTT,CASSGPPGQGSGNTIYF
TRBV27,-,many,TRBJ1-5,TGTGCCAGCAGTCTACGGACGGGTGATAGCAATCAGCCCCAGCATTTT,CASSLRTGDSNQPQHF
TRBV20-1,-,many,TRBJ2-3,TGCAGTGCTATAAAGCGCGGGAGCACAGATACGCAGTATTTT,CSAIKRGSTDTQYF
TRBV27,-,many,TRBJ2-7,TGTGCCAGCAGTCACGGGGAGCAGTACTTC,CASSHGEQYF
TRBV7-2,-,many,TRBJ1-1,TGTGCCAGCAGCTTTCTTGCACCCATGAACACTGAAGCTTTCTTT,CASSFLAPMNTEAFF
TRBV29-1,-,few,TRBJ2-3,TGCAGCGTTGATCAAACCACAGATACGCAGTATTTT,CSVDQTTDTQYF
TRBV4-1,-,few,TRBJ1-5,TGCGCCAGCAGCCAAGATATGGTACTTAGGGGCAATCAGCCCCAGCATTTT,CASSQDMVLRGNQPQHF
TRBV15,TRBD2,many,TRBJ2-3,TGTGCCACCAGCAGGAGGGAGGGCTCCACAGATACGCAGTATTTT,CATSRREGSTDTQYF
TRBV28,TRBD1,many,TRBJ1-5,TGTGCCAGCAGTCCGACAGGGGCTAGTCAGCCCCAGCATTTT,CASSPTGASQPQHF
TRBV11-2,-,many,TRBJ2-3,TGTGCCAGCAGCGAAAAGGACGACACAGATACGCAGTATTTT,CASSEKDDTDTQYF
TRBV20-1,-,many,TRBJ1-1,TGCAGTGCCAGAAGGACATCCGTGAACACTGAAGCTTTCTTT,CSARRTSVNTEAFF
TRBV28,TRBD1,once,TRBJ1-1,TGTGCCAGCAGTTCCGGACAGGGGCACACTGAAGCTTTCTTT,CASSSGQGHTEAFF
TRBV5-1,-,-,TRBJ1-1,TGCGCCAGCAGCGAGACGGCCATGAACACTGAAGCTTTCTTT,CASSETAMNTEAFF
TRBV29-1,-,many,TRBJ2-6,TGCAGCGTTGAAGAGATTGGAGTTGGGGCCAACGTCCTGACTTTC,CSVEEIGVGANVLTF
TRBV21-1,-,many,TRBJ1-3,TGTGCCAGCAGCAAAACCCCTGGAAACACCATATATTTT,CASSKTPGNTIYF
TRBV9,-,few,TRBJ1-5,TGTGCCAGCGGCGAGGGGGATAGCAATCAGCCCCAGCATTTT,CASGEGDSNQPQHF
TRBV20-1,-,many,TRBJ2-5,TGCAGTGCTAGCCTTACTGGAGAGACCCAGTACTTC,CSASLTGETQYF
TRBV7-9,-,medium-sized,TRBJ1-4,TGTGCCAGCAGCTTAGCGCTAACTAATGAAAAACTGTTTTTT,CASSLALTNEKLFF